This T cell receptor beta chain was observed in a study of regulatory and conventional T cells in RAG deficiency. Study outcomes and limitations: Shorter CDR3s in all patient subsets; >80% Treg-Tconv overlap in Omenn. Control T-cell subsets had markedly higher Shannon entropy and lower Simpson indices than RAG-deficient patients.

The sorted conventional CD4+ T cells were CD25-low and CD127-high, with genomic DNA sequenced. To note about this clone: Its specificity is not known.

Clones were read by immunoSEQ multiplex PCR, and TCRdb kept only the in-frame ones, dropping some. This table holds 30,000 to 40,000 clones, roughly three quarters found once. CDR3 size: 16 residues. With 3 bases removed from V and 7 bases from J, the gap between germline ends came to 21 bases. From germline, CDR1 is LNHDA and CDR2 SQIVND (reference sequence). This sample was also put to use in a study of regulatory T cells. From that second work: Amplification used 52 TRBV primers and 13 TRBJ primers. Patient repertoires had restricted TRB V-J pairs and skewed V and J usage, most in Tregs.

The TCR was taken from a human donor in good health. The sample consisted of CD4+ effector T cells sorted from blood. The J gene is TRBJ2-5, the V gene TRBV19; D may be TRBD1 (6 bases). The CDR3 reads CASSIRRQVGDGTQYF. The CDR3 DNA reads as TGTGCCAGTAGTATCAGGCGACAGGTCGGCGACGGGACCCAGTACTTC.